A single sample is the source of the 9 T cell receptor beta chains below, sequenced in a study of glioma-infiltrating T cells. TCR alpha and beta CDR3 regions were amplified from RNA using iRepertoire nested multiplex PCR. TCRdb re-called the multiplex PCR reads through MiXCR, storing one row per CDR3 protein. The sample yields about 22,000 distinct CDR3 sequences, 20% to 25% seen once. The sample was glioma tissue, nonneoplastic brain tissue, or PBMCs (not recorded which). The origin of the receptors is a human donor with low-grade glioma or glioblastoma, undergoing nonglioma brain surgery, or in good health (not recorded which).

This clonotype turned up a few times. The chain recombines TRBV7-9 with TRBJ2-3, with 8 bases aligning to TRBD2. V trimming: 6 bases; J trimming: 3 bases; junction bases outside the gene matches: 5. CDR1 is SEHNR and CDR2 is FQNEAQ in the germline V gene (reference sequence). The CDR3 contains 14 residues. CDR3 amino acids: CASSRSGGTDTQYF. The CDR3 DNA reads TGTGCCAGCAGTCGAAGCGGGGGAACAGATACGCAGTATTTT.

The chain combines TRBV2 with TRBJ2-6; 12 nucleotides align to TRBD2. With V trimmed by 10 bases and J by 3 bases, 4 bases remained unmatched. The CDR3 extends over 15 amino acids. Germline lookup yields CDR1 SNHLY and CDR2 FYNNEI. The CDR3 sequence: CATGTSGYGANVLTF. In DNA form, the CDR3 reads TGTGCCACCGGGACTAGCGGGTATGGGGCCAACGTCCTGACTTTC.

A remark on this clonotype: A much larger clone lies one base from this, so it may be a read error. The chain links TRBV28 to TRBJ2-7; the match to TRBD2 covers 9 bases. Unmatched junction bases numbered 11, after V lost 4 bases and J lost 7 bases. Per germline, CDR1 MDHEN and CDR2 SYDVKM. This CDR3 is 15 amino acids long. The CDR3 DNA sequence: TGTGCCAGCAGTTCGGGACTAGCAACCTACAATGAGCAGTACTTC. Its protein is CASSSGLATYNEQYF.

The chain joins TRBV4-1 to TRBJ1-2; D call uncertain. Germline CDR1 MGHRA, CDR2 YSYEKL. The ends were cut back, 0 bases at V and 2 bases at J, with 10 bases in the middle. The CDR3 length is 15 residues. CDR3 amino acids: CASSQDVVGNYGYTF. Written as DNA, the CDR3 is TGCGCCAGCAGCCAAGATGTTGTAGGAAACTATGGCTACACCTTC.

For this clonotype: A much larger clonotype is one base distant, so this may be a read error. The chain employs TRBV18 and TRBJ2-3, with D perhaps matching TRBD1 or TRBD2 (5 bases each). Germline V gene sequence: CDR1 KGHSH, CDR2 LQKENI. This CDR3 contains 13 residues. The CDR3 DNA sequence: TGTGTCAGCTCACCCAGGGACGCAGATACGCAGTATTTT. Amino acid sequence: CVSSPRDADTQYF. Together with reference TRBV18 and TRBJ2-3, the CDR3 gives the full variable domain: NAGVMQNPRHLVRRRGQEARLRCSPMKGHSHVYWYRQLPEEGLKFMVYLQKENIIDESGMPKERFSAEFPKEGPSILRIQQVVRGDSAAYFCVSSPRDADTQYFGPGTRLTVL.

This clonotype was observed at least ten times. The chain is built from TRBV4-3 and TRBJ2-7; no clear D gene. The CDR3 spans 14 residues. Deletions cut 0 bases from V and 2 bases from J, with 8 bases between. Germline V lookup: CDR1 LGHNA, CDR2 YSLEER. The CDR3 region has the DNA TGCGCCAGCAGCCAAGATCACCGAGCCTACGAGCAGTACTTC. It translates to CASSQDHRAYEQYF.

Sample share makes this clonotype medium-sized. The chain has TRBV6-1 and TRBJ1-5; maybe TRBD1 (6 bases). Trimming removed 5 bases from V and 7 bases from J, with 21 bases in between. The CDR3 contains 16 residues. Germline CDR1 MNHNS, CDR2 SASEGT. The CDR3 spells CASSRDEGDRRQPQHF. In DNA, the CDR3 is TGTGCCAGCAGTAGGGACGAGGGGGACCGGAGGCAGCCCCAGCATTTT.

This clonotype has at least ten counts. The J gene is TRBJ2-1, the V gene TRBV6-2 or TRBV6-3; no clear D. The germline CDR1 and CDR2 sequences are MNHEY and SVGEGT. V was pared by 4 bases and J by 3 bases, with 4 bases between. This CDR3 has 12 residues. The CDR3 spells CASSSGYNEQFF. The CDR3 DNA sequence: TGTGCCAGCAGTTCCGGCTACAATGAGCAGTTCTTC.

Notes on this clonotype: A single base separates this from a much larger clone, so it may be a read error. The chain is built from TRBV20-1 and TRBJ1-6; D might be TRBD1 (6 bases). The CDR3 has 16 residues. Germline lookup yields CDR1 DFQATT and CDR2 SNEGSKA (reference sequence). Deletions cut 3 bases from V and 0 bases from J, with 12 bases between. The CDR3 spells CSARMAGVSYNSPLHF. The DNA for the CDR3 is TGCAGTGCTAGGATGGCAGGGGTCTCCTATAATTCACCCCTCCACTTT.